The 25 T cell receptor beta chains below all came from one sample that was sequenced in a study of blood T cell repertoires in COVID-19. The assay was immunoSEQ multiplex PCR, and TCRdb's table has in-frame clones only and misses some. The repertoire holds 45,000 to 55,000 clones, with 90% as singletons. Sequencing input: peripheral blood. Receptors originate from a woman in her forties with active COVID-19.

The CDR3 nucleotides are TGTGCCAGCAGTGAACAGGGGTACGGTGAAGCTTTCTTT. It is translated as CASSEQGYGEAFF. The chain combines TRBV2 with TRBJ1-1, with D tentatively TRBD1 (6 bases). This CDR3 has 13 amino acids. CDR1 is SNHLY and CDR2 is FYNNEI in the germline V gene. Trimming stripped 2 bases from V and 7 bases from J, with 11 bases between.

The gene calls are TRBV6-5 and TRBJ1-3; 8 bases map to TRBD1. Germline V gene sequence: CDR1 MNHEY, CDR2 SVGAGI. The CDR3 contains 16 residues. V lost 0 bases to trimming and J lost 3 bases; unmatched junction nucleotides: 4. The CDR3 bases are TGTGCCAGCAGTTACTCCGGGACAGGTCTTGGAAACACCATATATTTT. Translation: CASSYSGTGLGNTIYF.

This clone is a singleton in its sample. The chain joins TRBV2 to TRBJ1-5, with D maybe TRBD1 (5 bases). Trimming removed 3 bases at V and 0 bases at J, with 12 bases between. CDR3 length: 16 residues. CDR1 SNHLY and CDR2 FYNNEI come from the germline V gene. DNA of the CDR3: TGTGCCAGCAGTGAGGGGGGTCGGCGTAGCAATCAGCCCCAGCATTTT. Translating gives CASSEGGRRSNQPQHF.

The chain links TRBV7-2 to TRBJ2-5; D gene uncertain. V was cut by 5 bases and J by 2 bases, with 9 bases left in between. Germline V gene sequence: CDR1 SGHTA, CDR2 FQGNSA. This CDR3 comprises 13 residues. CDR3 region: CASSPRLQETQYF. The CDR3 DNA is TGTGCCAGCAGCCCTCGTCTGCAAGAGACCCAGTACTTC.

The chain recombines TRBV7-8 with TRBJ1-2; unclear D gene. The CDR3 contains 14 residues. V was trimmed by 5 bases and J by 0 bases, leaving 10 bases between them. In germline, CDR1 is SGHVS, CDR2 FQNEAQ. For the CDR3, the DNA is TGTGCCAGCAGCCGAAACAGAGCTAACTATGGCTACACCTTC. Residues: CASSRNRANYGYTF.

This chain connects TRBV18 to TRBJ1-1; tentative D call: TRBD1 (5 bases). V was cut by 3 bases and J by 5 bases, with 16 bases left in between. The germline V gene encodes CDR1 KGHSH and CDR2 LQKENI. The CDR3 length is 15 residues. CDR3 sequence (DNA): TGTGCCAGCTCACCCCTGTTGGGGGGTCAAACTGAAGCTTTCTTT. Protein sequence: CASSPLLGGQTEAFF.

This chain connects TRBV9 to TRBJ1-4; D remains ambiguous. V was shortened by 1 base and J by 8 bases, with 12 bases between the two germline ends. CDR1 and CDR2 (germline): SGDLS, YYNGEE. The CDR3 runs to 14 residues. CDR3 DNA sequence: TGTGCCAGCAGCGTATCCGGGAGTAACGAAAAACTGTTTTTT. It translates to CASSVSGSNEKLFF.

The gene calls are TRBV6-5 and TRBJ2-7; TRBD1 is a possible D gene (6 bases). The CDR3 is made up of 13 amino acids. The germline V and J ends were trimmed by 6 bases and 0 bases, with 9 bases remaining between them. Per the germline V gene, CDR1 is MNHEY and CDR2 is SVGAGI. The CDR3 nucleotides are TGTGCCAGCAGGACAGGAGCCTCCTACGAGCAGTACTTC. Encoded protein: CASRTGASYEQYF.

This clone was seen more than once but under ten times. V usage is TRBV19 and J usage is TRBJ1-4; 8 bases agree with TRBD1. Looked up from germline, CDR1 is LNHDA and CDR2 is SQIVND (reference sequence). The CDR3 loop spans 16 amino acids. J was trimmed by 7 bases and V by 3 bases; bases with no gene match: 10. The CDR3 spells CASSMTGVGGGEKLFF. CDR3 DNA sequence: TGTGCCAGTAGTATGACAGGGGTCGGTGGTGGTGAAAAACTGTTTTTT.

This clone was seen once. The rearrangement uses TRBV7-9 and TRBJ1-1; tentative D call: TRBD1 (5 bases). V lost 1 base to trimming and J lost 1 base, with 7 bases between them. The CDR3 extends over 14 amino acids. Looked up from germline, CDR1 is SEHNR and CDR2 is FQNEAQ (reference sequence). CDR3 coding DNA: TGTGCCAGCAGCTTAGGGGGCCCGAACACTGAAGCTTTCTTT. It specifies CASSLGGPNTEAFF. The complete variable domain, with remaining parts taken from reference TRBV7-9 and TRBJ1-1, reads DTGVSQNPRHKITKRGQNVTFRCDPISEHNRLYWYRQTLGQGPEFLTYFQNEAQLEKSRLLSDRFSAERPKGSFSTLEIQRTEQGDSAMYLCASSLGGPNTEAFFGQGTRLTVV.

J is TRBJ2-5 and V is TRBV7-8, with D possibly being TRBD2 (6 bases). Germline V gene data show CDR1 as SGHVS and CDR2 as FQNEAQ. V was clipped by 4 bases and J by 3 bases, with 12 bases between them. This CDR3 has 14 residues. The CDR3 sequence: CASSSRGGEETQYF. CDR3 nucleotides: TGTGCCAGCAGCTCCCGGGGCGGGGAAGAGACCCAGTACTTC. Together with reference TRBV7-8 and TRBJ2-5, the CDR3 gives the full variable domain: GAGVSQSPRYKVAKRGQDVALRCDPISGHVSLFWYQQALGQGPEFLTYFQNEAQLDKSGLPSDRFFAERPEGSVSTLKIQRTQQEDSAVYLCASSSRGGEETQYFGPGTRLLVL.

This chain connects TRBV7-8 to TRBJ1-5, with 7 bases identical to TRBD1. V shed 5 bases, J shed 0 bases, and the junction held 7 bases outside the gene matches. This CDR3 is built from 16 residues. The germline V gene has CDR1 SGHVS and CDR2 FQNEAQ. The CDR3 DNA follows: TGTGCCAGCAGCGTAAGGGGACAGAATAGCAATCAGCCCCAGCATTTT. Translated, it gives CASSVRGQNSNQPQHF.

This rearrangement joins TRBV5-6 to TRBJ1-2, with 8 bases identical to TRBD1. From germline, CDR1 is SGHDT and CDR2 YYEEEE. The CDR3 spans 13 residues. V trimming: 6 bases; J trimming: 12 bases; junction bases outside the gene matches: 13. CDR3 bases: TGTGCCAGCACCAAAACTAACAGGGGGAAGAACACCTTC. It encodes CASTKTNRGKNTF.

The chain couples TRBV7-9 to TRBJ1-1; 8 bases are a match to TRBD1. The CDR3 totals 14 residues. The junction had 4 bases not matched to a gene; V was cut back by 4 bases and J by 3 bases. CDR1 is SEHNR, CDR2 FQNEAQ, per germline (reference sequence). CDR3 nucleotides: TGTGCCAGCAGCTCACAGGGGGGGTACACTGAAGCTTTCTTT. This gives the protein CASSSQGGYTEAFF. The whole variable domain, remainder taken from reference TRBV7-9 and TRBJ1-1, is DTGVSQNPRHKITKRGQNVTFRCDPISEHNRLYWYRQTLGQGPEFLTYFQNEAQLEKSRLLSDRFSAERPKGSFSTLEIQRTEQGDSAMYLCASSSQGGYTEAFFGQGTRLTVV.

The genes are TRBV5-1 and TRBJ1-1; D unclear. V lost 3 bases, J lost 2 bases, and 11 bases lay in between. This CDR3 region has 14 residues. In germline, CDR1 is SGHRS, CDR2 YFSETQ. CDR3 DNA: TGCGCCAGCAGCTCAAAAGGACTAAACACTGAAGCTTTCTTT. Its translation: CASSSKGLNTEAFF.

In this sample, this clone turned up once. The chain joins TRBV3-1 (or the pseudogene TRBV3-2) to TRBJ2-7, with 9 nucleotides matching TRBD2. Germline V gene lookup returns CDR1 LGHDT and CDR2 YNNKEL (reference sequence). Unmatched junction bases numbered 7, after V lost 3 bases and J lost 4 bases. The CDR3 totals 15 residues. This chain's CDR3 is CASSHSAGGPYEQYF. The CDR3 nucleotides read TGTGCCAGCAGCCATTCCGCGGGGGGGCCTTACGAGCAGTACTTC.

This chain connects TRBV27 to TRBJ2-7; the match to TRBD1 covers 11 bases. Germline lookup yields CDR1 MNHEY and CDR2 SMNVEV (reference sequence). V lost 5 bases and J lost 5; bases outside the gene matches: 8. This CDR3 has 15 residues. This chain's CDR3 is CASSTWTGGFDEQYF. In DNA, the CDR3 is TGTGCCAGCAGTACCTGGACAGGGGGCTTTGACGAGCAGTACTTC.

The V gene is TRBV29-1, the J gene TRBJ1-1; D is unresolved. Trimming left V 3 bases short and J 1 base short, with 9 bases between. This CDR3 spans 13 amino acids. Germline CDR1 and CDR2: SQVTM and ANQGSEA. The CDR3 loop is CSVEGRTNTEAFF. The DNA of the CDR3 is TGCAGCGTTGAGGGCCGAACGAACACTGAAGCTTTCTTT. The whole variable domain, remainder taken from reference TRBV29-1 and TRBJ1-1, is SAVISQKPSRDICQRGTSLTIQCQVDSQVTMMFWYRQQPGQSLTLIATANQGSEATYESGFVIDKFPISRPNLTFSTLTVSNMSPEDSSIYLCSVEGRTNTEAFFGQGTRLTVV.

Worth noting for this clone: Germline is not matched at one junction end, which may reflect a read error. The V call is TRBV7-2, the J call TRBJ2-3, with D perhaps TRBD2 (7 bases). Germline V gene lookup returns CDR1 SGHTA and CDR2 FQGNSA. This CDR3 has 15 residues. Written as DNA, the CDR3 is TGTGTCAGCAGCTTAGGGGGGGAGAGCACAGATACGCAGTATTTT. This codes for CVSSLGGESTDTQYF.

The chain recombines TRBV7-9 with TRBJ2-7; TRBD1 agrees at 10 bases. V lost 8 bases and J lost 1; bases outside the gene matches: 8. CDR3 length: 15 amino acids. Germline values: CDR1 SEHNR, CDR2 FQNEAQ (reference sequence). CDR3 protein: CASSKGQGPSYEQYF. Written as DNA, the CDR3 is TGTGCCAGCTCTAAGGGACAGGGGCCTTCCTACGAGCAGTACTTC. Combining the CDR3 with reference TRBV7-9 and TRBJ2-7 gives the whole variable domain DTGVSQNPRHKITKRGQNVTFRCDPISEHNRLYWYRQTLGQGPEFLTYFQNEAQLEKSRLLSDRFSAERPKGSFSTLEIQRTEQGDSAMYLCASSKGQGPSYEQYFGPGTRLTVT.

V usage is TRBV3-1 (or the pseudogene TRBV3-2) and J usage is TRBJ1-1, with TRBD1 matching 7 bases. This CDR3 comprises 13 residues. V dropped 5 bases and J dropped 5; count of bases not matched to a gene: 5. CDR1 and CDR2 (germline): LGHDT, YNNKEL (reference sequence). The CDR3 bases are TGTGCCAGCAGCTCAGGGGGAAGAACTGAAGCTTTCTTT. Protein sequence: CASSSGGRTEAFF.

The chain couples TRBV5-6 to TRBJ2-3; 7 bases align to TRBD2. This CDR3 contains 17 residues. J was trimmed by 0 bases and V by 3 bases; bases with no gene match: 10. The germline gives CDR1 SGHDT, CDR2 YYEEEE. This CDR3 reads CASSSPGGGGSTDTQYF. The CDR3, as DNA: TGTGCCAGCAGCTCGCCGGGGGGAGGCGGGAGCACAGATACGCAGTATTTT.

V gene TRBV7-8 combines with J gene TRBJ1-1, with TRBD1 matching 7 bases. V gave up 5 bases and J gave up 0 bases; unmatched junction bases: 12. Germline CDR1 and CDR2: SGHVS and FQNEAQ. The CDR3 is 17 amino acids. The CDR3 DNA reads TGTGCCAGCAGCCCAAGAACAGGGGATCTATTGAACACTGAAGCTTTCTTT. As protein: CASSPRTGDLLNTEAFF.

This chain links TRBV7-9 with TRBJ1-2; no definite D call. CDR3 length equals 15 residues. Germline V gene sequence: CDR1 SEHNR, CDR2 FQNEAQ (reference sequence). The ends were cut back, 5 bases at V and 8 bases at J, with 21 bases in the middle. The CDR3 protein is CASSQTGKRVDGYTF. The CDR3 DNA follows: TGTGCCAGCAGCCAGACCGGGAAAAGGGTTGACGGCTACACCTTC.

The chain is built from TRBV7-9 and TRBJ2-7, with 9 bases that match TRBD1. Germline CDR1 reads SEHNR; CDR2 reads FQNEAQ (reference sequence). The CDR3 runs 15 residues. V was clipped by 5 bases and J by 6 bases; unmatched bases: 11. The CDR3 sequence is CASSDTTGGAFEQYF. CDR3 bases: TGTGCCAGCAGCGACACCACAGGGGGCGCATTCGAGCAGTACTTC.